The 12 T cell receptor beta chains listed next were all sequenced from one sample in a study of CD8+ T cells in alopecia areata. Reverse transcribed after extraction, RNA yielded cDNA as the sequencing template. The table came from immunoSEQ multiplex PCR; TCRdb's copy has only in-frame clones and leaves some out. The table has around 110,000 clones, roughly 84% seen once; the top ten hold over 20%. Described treatment: oral pan-JAK inhibitor, 5-10 mg twice daily. Sequencing was performed on CD8+ T cells sorted from blood, taken at week 24, from a patient treated with tofacitinib. Source of these receptors: a human donor with alopecia areata.

The chain recombines TRBV7-2 with TRBJ2-7; 9 positions agree with TRBD1. Germline CDR1 reads SGHTA; CDR2 reads FQGNSA. This CDR3 has 18 amino acids. With V trimmed by 5 bases and J by 1 base, 15 bases remained unmatched. CDR3 region: CASSRSGTGYGSSYEQYF. The CDR3 bases are TGTGCCAGCAGCCGATCCGGGACAGGGTACGGTTCGTCCTACGAGCAGTACTTC.

The CDR3 here is CASSYMWGQGTDTQYF. CDR3 nucleotides: TGTGCCAGCAGTTATATGTGGGGACAGGGCACAGATACGCAGTATTTT. The rearrangement joins TRBV27 to TRBJ2-3; 8 bases are shared with TRBD1. The CDR3 contains 16 residues. The germline gives CDR1 MNHEY, CDR2 SMNVEV (reference sequence). Trimming removed 4 bases from V and 1 base from J; junction bases left unmatched: 7.

The V gene is TRBV10-2, the J gene TRBJ2-3, with 8 bases aligning to TRBD2. The V gene's germline CDR1 is WSHSY and CDR2 SAAADI. The CDR3 is 15 amino acids. Germline trimming cut 2 bases from V and 4 bases from J; bases unmatched to any gene: 5. For the CDR3, the DNA is TGCGCCAGCAGTGAGACGCGGGGGGTGGCAGATACGCAGTATTTT. Amino acids: CASSETRGVADTQYF.

The chain joins TRBV6-5 to TRBJ2-5; 8 bases are a match to TRBD1. Trimming took 6 bases from V and 3 from J; bases not matched to a gene: 6. Germline CDR1 is MNHEY and CDR2 is SVGAGI. The CDR3 is 14 amino acids. The CDR3, as DNA: TGTGCCAGCAGCTACGGACAGGGTGAAGAGACCCAGTACTTC. Its protein product is CASSYGQGEETQYF.

V gene TRBV27 combines with J gene TRBJ1-5; D is unclear. Germline CDR1 and CDR2: MNHEY and SMNVEV (reference sequence). The V and J ends lost 2 bases and 2 bases respectively, with 10 bases between them. There are 15 residues in the CDR3. The CDR3 bases are TGTGCCAGCAGTTTAGTAGGGTATGGCAATCAGCCCCAGCATTTT. This sequence encodes CASSLVGYGNQPQHF.

The V gene is TRBV27, the J gene TRBJ2-2; D might be TRBD1 or TRBD2, each matching 7 bases. Trimming took off 0 bases at V and 0 bases at J, with 20 bases between the two ends. This CDR3 is built from 20 residues. The germline V gene has CDR1 MNHEY and CDR2 SMNVEV (reference sequence). Here the CDR3 reads CASSLSLPIAGGANTGELFF. The CDR3 bases are TGTGCCAGCAGTTTATCACTACCTATTGCAGGGGGGGCGAACACCGGGGAGCTGTTTTTT.

The rearrangement links TRBV5-1 to TRBJ2-7, with TRBD1 matching 7 bases. This CDR3 has 13 residues. V was pared by 1 base and J by 2 bases, with 0 bases of the junction left unmatched. Germline V gene sequence: CDR1 SGHRS, CDR2 YFSETQ. CDR3: CASSLTGAYEQYF. The CDR3 nucleotides are TGCGCCAGCAGCTTGACAGGGGCCTACGAGCAGTACTTC.

This clone occurred a few times. The chain couples TRBV4-1 to TRBJ2-7; D not certain. Germline assignment: CDR1 MGHRA and CDR2 YSYEKL. The CDR3 is made up of 16 amino acids. The V end lost 0 bases, the J end lost 2 bases, and 14 bases lay between the germline ends. In DNA form, the CDR3 reads TGCGCCAGCAGCCAAGAATCTGCGTCACCTACCTACGAGCAGTACTTC. Amino acids: CASSQESASPTYEQYF.

The chain employs TRBV7-9 and TRBJ1-3, with 9 positions matching TRBD1. With 2 bases clipped from V and 5 bases from J, the junction kept 4 bases outside the gene matches. Germline CDR1 reads SEHNR; CDR2 reads FQNEAQ (reference sequence). This CDR3 spans 15 amino acids. CDR3 residues: CASSLIGQGRNTIYF. CDR3 DNA sequence: TGTGCCAGCAGCTTAATAGGACAGGGGAGAAACACCATATATTTT.

V and J are TRBV5-8 and TRBJ2-7; possible D gene TRBD2, 6 bases. Deletions cut 4 bases from V and 3 bases from J, with 14 bases between. CDR1 and CDR2 (germline): SGHTS, YDEGEE. CDR3 length: 14 residues. CDR3 sequence reads: CASSLAGLLYEQYF. The CDR3 coding sequence is TGTGCCAGCAGCCTGGCGGGGTTACTCTACGAGCAGTACTTC.

This chain uses TRBV11-2 with TRBJ2-7; 7 bases fit TRBD1. This CDR3 region has 16 residues. Per the germline V gene, CDR1 is SGHAT and CDR2 is FQNNGV. Trimming removed 1 base from V and 5 bases from J; junction bases left unmatched: 11. Written as DNA, the CDR3 is TGTGCCAGCAGCTTAGGTTACAGGGGAAGTTGGGACGAGCAGTACTTC. Translation: CASSLGYRGSWDEQYF.

V is TRBV5-1 and J is TRBJ2-3, with D possibly being TRBD2 (6 bases). Germline assignment: CDR1 SGHRS and CDR2 YFSETQ. The CDR3 contains 16 residues. V was pared by 4 bases and J by 0 bases, with 15 bases between. The CDR3: CASSHGGSSSTDTQYF. The CDR3 nucleotides read TGCGCCAGCAGCCACGGAGGGAGCTCTAGCACAGATACGCAGTATTTT.